These 4 T cell receptor beta chains share one sample of origin, sequenced in a study of monozygotic twins with inflammatory bowel disease. Following a re-call of the 5' RACE reads, TCRdb has one entry per CDR3 protein and lacks DNA. Seen in this sample are a few hundred thousand distinct CDR3 sequences; the ten most common clones hold roughly 1.5%. What was sequenced was blood. All receptors come from a human donor with ulcerative colitis or Crohn's disease, or a healthy co-twin of an affected twin (not recorded which).

The V and J genes are TRBV15 and TRBJ2-1. CDR3 length: 16 residues. Germline loops: CDR1 LNHNV, CDR2 YYDKDF (reference sequence). The chain's CDR3 is CATSRFGLTGYNEQFF.

J is TRBJ2-1 and V is TRBV7-3. Per the germline V gene, CDR1 is SGHTA and CDR2 is FQGTGA. This CDR3 is 15 amino acids long. The CDR3: CASSLILGSYNEQFF.

This sequence joins TRBV20-1 and TRBJ2-2; the D call from TCRdb, TRBD2, cannot be confirmed without DNA. This CDR3 region has 15 residues. Germline CDR1 reads DFQATT; CDR2 reads SNEGSKA (reference sequence). CDR3 sequence reads: CSARVSGGGTGELFF.

The chain carries TRBV5-1 and TRBJ2-2; with no DNA, the TCRdb D assignment of TRBD1 cannot be verified. This CDR3 comprises 18 residues. The germline gives CDR1 SGHRS, CDR2 YFSETQ. The CDR3: CASSPLGRPPANTGELFF.